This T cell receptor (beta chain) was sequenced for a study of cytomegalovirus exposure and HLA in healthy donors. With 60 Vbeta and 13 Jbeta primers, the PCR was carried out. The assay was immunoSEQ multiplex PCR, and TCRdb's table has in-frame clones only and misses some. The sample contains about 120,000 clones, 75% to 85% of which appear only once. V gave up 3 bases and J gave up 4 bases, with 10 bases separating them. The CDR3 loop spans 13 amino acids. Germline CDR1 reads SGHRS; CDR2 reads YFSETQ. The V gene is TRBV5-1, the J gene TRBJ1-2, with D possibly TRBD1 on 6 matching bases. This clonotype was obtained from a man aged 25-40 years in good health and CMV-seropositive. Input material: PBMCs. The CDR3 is CASSWTESYGYTF. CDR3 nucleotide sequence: TGCGCCAGCAGCTGGACAGAGAGCTATGGCTACACCTTC.